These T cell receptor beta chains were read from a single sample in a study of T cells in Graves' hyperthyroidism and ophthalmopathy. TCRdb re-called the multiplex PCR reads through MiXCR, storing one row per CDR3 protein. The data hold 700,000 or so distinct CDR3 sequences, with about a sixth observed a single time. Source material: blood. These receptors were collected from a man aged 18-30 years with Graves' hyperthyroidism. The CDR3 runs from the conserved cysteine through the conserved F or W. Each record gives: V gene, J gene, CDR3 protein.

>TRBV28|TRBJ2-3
CASSALTGGFTDTQYF
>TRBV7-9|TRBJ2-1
CASSLGSPSYNEQFF
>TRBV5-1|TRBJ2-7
CASSPRSGLGTYEQYF
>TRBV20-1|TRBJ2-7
CSASSPDREGARDEQYF
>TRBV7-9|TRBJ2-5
CASREAGEYQETQYF
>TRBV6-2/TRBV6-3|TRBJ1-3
CASTQPRGHGNTIYF
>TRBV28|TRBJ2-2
CASSFRHSGTSGRPITGELFF
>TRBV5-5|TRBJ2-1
CASSPGAGGSGEQFF
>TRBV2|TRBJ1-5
CATATGEVAPQHF
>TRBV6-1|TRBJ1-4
CASSLRTGTSNEKLFF